The entry below gives a single TCR beta chain sequence along with its context. The antigen is not known. This beta chain appears as a stray read in a library generated for alpha chains; its size is not informative. This specimen belongs to a study of spatial heterogeneity in lung cancer. For the study at large: Detected beta-chain sequences consistently exceeded alpha-chain sequences.

Indicated time point: sample taken at primary tumor resection. Samples were obtained from around 72 donors, all untreated early-stage non-small cell lung cancer patients. V gave up 3 bases and J gave up 6 bases, with 12 bases separating them. CDR1 KGHSH and CDR2 LQKENI come from the germline V gene. The CDR3 is 13 amino acids. Every TCR cDNA molecule bore its own unique molecular identifier. From the 5' RACE reads, TCRdb called clonotypes with MiXCR, one entry per CDR3 protein. The sample shows more than 1,300 distinct CDR3 sequences, roughly 20% of them seen only once. The study, taken as a whole, reports: How many expanded intratumoral alpha and beta TCRs were present tracked the tumor mutation count, which was a count of nonsynonymous mutations.

V usage is TRBV18 and J usage is TRBJ2-7; a weak D match, TRBD2 (7 bases). The sample here was lung tumor tissue, taken at surgery. The sequence was collected from a male donor with early-stage non-small cell lung cancer. As DNA, the CDR3 is TGTGCCAGCTCACCGTACAGGGAGGGCGAGCAGTACTTC. This gives the protein CASSPYREGEQYF. Using reference TRBV18 and TRBJ2-7 for the parts outside the CDR3, the full variable domain is NAGVMQNPRHLVRRRGQEARLRCSPMKGHSHVYWYRQLPEEGLKFMVYLQKENIIDESGMPKERFSAEFPKEGPSILRIQQVVRGDSAAYFCASSPYREGEQYFGPGTRLTVT.